This record concerns one T cell receptor beta chain sequence. The antigen remains unidentified. Researchers prepared the TCRbeta library using unique molecular identifiers, the study reports. In TCRdb, the PCR reads were re-called with MiXCR into one record per CDR3 protein. The sample yields hundreds of thousands of distinct CDR3 sequences, about 15% seen once. The sample originates from a study of T-cell reconstitution after alpha-beta-depleted transplantation in children. Whole-study results and caveats: T-cell counts and diversity at one year post-transplant came mainly from newly produced T cells.

Germline V gives CDR1 MNHEY, CDR2 SVGAGI. Trimming removed 3 bases from V and 5 bases from J, with 13 bases in between. There are 14 residues in the CDR3. This TCR derives from a male patient under 18 who had a stem cell transplant for acute lymphoblastic leukemia, so the T cells may come from the graft donor. The sequences come from PBMCs, mostly from graft donor cells, collected 360 days after TCRalphabeta/CD19-depleted stem cell transplant. The genes are TRBV6-5 and TRBJ2-5; tentative D call: TRBD2 (6 bases). The CDR3 DNA follows: TGTGCCAGCAGTTATGACGCGGGGAGGGAGACCCAGTACTTC. Translation gives CASSYDAGRETQYF.